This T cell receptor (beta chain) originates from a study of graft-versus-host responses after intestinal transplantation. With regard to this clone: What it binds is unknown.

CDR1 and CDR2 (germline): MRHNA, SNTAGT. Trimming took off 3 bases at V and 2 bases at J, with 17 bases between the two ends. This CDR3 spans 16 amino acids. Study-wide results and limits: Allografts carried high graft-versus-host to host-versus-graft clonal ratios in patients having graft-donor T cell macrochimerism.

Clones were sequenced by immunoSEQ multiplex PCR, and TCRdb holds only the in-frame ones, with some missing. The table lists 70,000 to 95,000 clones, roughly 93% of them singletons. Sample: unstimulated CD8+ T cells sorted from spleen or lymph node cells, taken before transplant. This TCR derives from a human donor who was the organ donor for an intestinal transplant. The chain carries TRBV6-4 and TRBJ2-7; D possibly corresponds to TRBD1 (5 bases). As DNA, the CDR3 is TGTGCCAGCAGTGAATTGGGTTGGGGCCTACCCTACGAGCAGTACTTC. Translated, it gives CASSELGWGLPYEQYF.